This passage covers 20 T cell receptor beta chains from one sample sequenced in a study of cytomegalovirus exposure and HLA in healthy donors (dated 2017 in TCRdb). Library creation used the immunoSEQ multiplex PCR assay. For the multiplex PCR, a mixture combining 60 forward primers for TCR Vbeta segments and 13 reverse primers for TCR Jbeta segments was used. Entries here come from immuneACCESS through TCRdb and include only in-frame sequences with V and J called. Some clones fail to appear in such tables; in the studies checked, an unresolved V gene covers under half of the shortfall, and the cause of the remainder is unknown. A total of about 250,000 clones appear in this sample, 72% of them only once. The ten largest account for approximately 2.3% of the sample. Sequenced sample: PBMCs. The receptors stem from a female donor in good health and CMV-seronegative.

The chain employs TRBV5-1 and TRBJ2-1; TRBD2 matches 7 bases. CDR1 is SGHRS, CDR2 YFSETQ, per germline. The CDR3 contains 16 residues. With 4 bases clipped from V and 7 bases from J, the junction kept 14 bases outside the gene matches. The CDR3 DNA follows: TGCGCCAGCAGCCAACGGGAGGCCTCAGGCGGGAATGAGCAGTTCTTC. It specifies CASSQREASGGNEQFF.

The CDR3 here is CASSLKGALNTEAFF. The CDR3, as DNA: TGTGCCAGCAGTTTGAAGGGGGCTCTGAACACTGAAGCTTTCTTT. The rearrangement uses TRBV2 and TRBJ1-1; 7 bases match TRBD1. The CDR3 totals 15 residues. Germline CDR1 reads SNHLY; CDR2 reads FYNNEI. V lost 5 bases and J lost 0; bases outside the gene matches: 6.

The V gene is TRBV5-1, the J gene TRBJ2-1, with unresolved D. This CDR3 is 13 amino acids long. The V and J ends lost 1 base and 8 bases respectively, with 10 bases between them. The germline V gene encodes CDR1 SGHRS and CDR2 YFSETQ. The CDR3 bases are TGCGCCAGCAGCTTGAAATACATCGATGAGCAGTTCTTC. Translation gives CASSLKYIDEQFF.

The chain joins TRBV7-2 to TRBJ2-2; 14 bases map to TRBD2. The CDR3 loop spans 18 amino acids. Germline CDR1 reads SGHTA; CDR2 reads FQGNSA. Unmatched junction bases numbered 8, after V lost 4 bases and J lost 4 bases. The chain's CDR3 is CASSSRLAGGRGTGELFF. CDR3 sequence (DNA): TGTGCCAGCAGCTCCCGACTAGCGGGAGGGCGGGGCACCGGGGAGCTGTTTTTT. Drawing the rest from reference TRBV7-2 and TRBJ2-2, the complete variable domain is GAGVSQSPSNKVTEKGKDVELRCDPISGHTALYWYRQSLGQGLEFLIYFQGNSAPDKSGLPSDRFSAERTGGSVSTLTIQRTQQEDSAVYLCASSSRLAGGRGTGELFFGEGSRLTVL.

The chain employs TRBV6-1 and TRBJ2-5, with 8 nucleotides matching TRBD2. The CDR3 sequence is 15 residues long. Trimming cost V 3 bases and J 4 bases; bases outside gene matches: 7. Germline CDR1 reads MNHNS; CDR2 reads SASEGT. The CDR3 loop is CASSEGGRSRETQYF. The CDR3 DNA is TGTGCCAGCAGTGAGGGCGGGAGGAGCAGAGAGACCCAGTACTTC.

This clone was seen just once. This chain uses TRBV11-3 with TRBJ2-7; 7 bases line up with TRBD1. The V segment lost 3 bases and the J segment 3 bases; nucleotides outside the gene matches: 8. Germline assignment: CDR1 SGHNT and CDR2 YENEEA. The CDR3 length is 15 residues. The CDR3 region has the DNA TGTGCCAGCAGCTTGGACAGGTCCCTGGACTACGAGCAGTACTTC. Translating gives CASSLDRSLDYEQYF.

This clone was observed once. The chain joins TRBV29-1 to TRBJ1-1; 9 bases are shared with TRBD1. Trimming at V came to 6 bases and at J to 7 bases, leaving 3 bases not matched to a gene. The CDR3 has 11 amino acids. CDR1 and CDR2 (germline): SQVTM, ANQGSEA. The CDR3 nucleotides are TGCAGCGTGGGACAGGGTTTTGAAGCTTTCTTT. The encoded protein is CSVGQGFEAFF.

The V call is TRBV6-4, the J call TRBJ1-2, with TRBD1 identical over 7 bases. CDR3 size: 14 residues. Looked up from germline, CDR1 is MRHNA and CDR2 is SNTAGT. V was clipped by 6 bases and J by 7 bases; unmatched bases: 11. CDR3 sequence reads: CASSPGQGGSGYTF. CDR3 coding DNA: TGTGCCAGCAGCCCGGGGCAGGGGGGAAGTGGCTACACCTTC.

V is TRBV28 and J is TRBJ1-5, with D perhaps TRBD1 (5 bases). Germline-derived CDR1 and CDR2 are MDHEN and SYDVKM. CDR3 length: 13 amino acids. V was clipped by 6 bases and J by 12 bases, with 18 bases between them. CDR3 amino acids: CASSPPGTPIQHF. The CDR3 nucleotides are TGTGCCAGCAGCCCACCCGGGACTCCGATCCAGCATTTT.

The rearrangement joins TRBV6-4 to TRBJ2-2, with D tentatively TRBD1 (5 bases). V lost 0 bases to trimming and J lost 3 bases, with 11 bases between them. The CDR3 has 16 residues. Germline V lookup: CDR1 MRHNA, CDR2 SNTAGT. The CDR3 DNA reads TGTGCCAGCAGTGACTCGAGCAGGGTGGACACCGGGGAGCTGTTTTTT. It encodes CASSDSSRVDTGELFF.

This clone is a singleton in its sample. The chain links TRBV5-1 to TRBJ2-4, with TRBD1 identical over 12 bases. This CDR3 contains 21 residues. Per germline, CDR1 SGHRS and CDR2 YFSETQ. Germline trimming cut 0 bases from V and 6 bases from J; bases unmatched to any gene: 19. The CDR3 reads CASSLGGGTGGSTSPRNIQYF. DNA of the CDR3: TGCGCCAGCAGCTTGGGGGGCGGGACAGGGGGCTCGACTTCGCCTCGAAACATTCAGTACTTC.

The rearrangement uses TRBV6-1 and TRBJ1-2, with a tentative D call TRBD1 (5 bases). Trimming removed 2 bases at V and 4 bases at J, with 11 bases between. Germline V CDR1 and CDR2: MNHNS, SASEGT. The length of the CDR3 is 14 residues. The CDR3 reads CASSEPDSLYGYTF. CDR3 coding DNA: TGTGCCAGCAGTGAACCAGACAGCCTCTATGGCTACACCTTC.

The chain carries TRBV27 and TRBJ2-5; 10 nucleotides match TRBD1. CDR3 length equals 14 residues. CDR1 MNHEY and CDR2 SMNVEV come from the germline V gene (reference sequence). V lost 6 bases and J lost 7; bases outside the gene matches: 8. The CDR3 sequence is CASRRQGAYGTQYF. The CDR3, as DNA: TGTGCCAGCAGAAGACAGGGGGCGTATGGGACCCAGTACTTC.

The rearrangement joins TRBV6-1 to TRBJ1-2; no firm D call. Trimming pared 2 bases from V and 2 bases from J, leaving 15 bases between. The CDR3 totals 16 residues. Germline CDR1 is MNHNS and CDR2 is SASEGT. In DNA form, the CDR3 reads TGTGCCAGCAGTGAATCCTACTCCAACCCCAACTATGGCTACACCTTC. Protein: CASSESYSNPNYGYTF.

Written as DNA, the CDR3 is TGTGCCAGCAGTGAAGCCACGGCGAGGGAGACCCAGTACTTC. Protein product: CASSEATARETQYF. The chain has TRBV6-1 and TRBJ2-5; D is ambiguous. The V end was cut by 0 bases, the J end by 5 bases, with 10 bases between. The CDR3 contains 14 residues. CDR1 and CDR2 from the germline V gene are MNHNS and SASEGT.

This chain uses TRBV19 with TRBJ2-1; D may be TRBD1 (6 bases). The germline V and J ends were trimmed by 7 bases and 5 bases, with 15 bases remaining between them. Germline loops: CDR1 LNHDA, CDR2 SQIVND (reference sequence). The CDR3 consists of 14 residues. CDR3 residues: CASKGQTLNNEQFF. In DNA form, the CDR3 reads TGTGCCAGTAAAGGACAGACACTAAACAATGAGCAGTTCTTC.

CDR3: CASSLRAGGPDTQYF. In nucleotides, the CDR3 is TGTGCCAGCAGCTTAAGGGCAGGGGGCCCAGATACGCAGTATTTT. The V and J genes are TRBV7-9 and TRBJ2-3, with 8 bases aligning to TRBD1. Germline loops: CDR1 SEHNR, CDR2 FQNEAQ (reference sequence). This CDR3 is 15 amino acids long. Germline trimming cut 2 bases from V and 4 bases from J; bases unmatched to any gene: 5.

CDR3 bases: TGTGCCAGCAGTTTACCTACCGTGAATCAGCCCCAGCATTTT. This sequence encodes CASSLPTVNQPQHF. The rearrangement joins TRBV28 to TRBJ1-5; D unresolved. The V end lost 2 bases, the J end lost 4 bases, and 9 bases lay between the germline ends. The CDR3 contains 14 residues. Germline CDR1 is MDHEN and CDR2 is SYDVKM.

The chain is built from TRBV2 and TRBJ2-2; a weak D match, TRBD2 (6 bases). Trimming pared 6 bases from V and 5 bases from J, leaving 13 bases between. The CDR3 sequence is 14 residues long. From germline, CDR1 is SNHLY and CDR2 FYNNEI. CDR3 bases: TGTGCCAGCAGGCTCGGGGGTGGTACCGGGGAGCTGTTTTTT. The encoded protein is CASRLGGGTGELFF.

The chain recombines TRBV29-1 with TRBJ2-6, with D tentatively TRBD1 (5 bases). V gave up 3 bases and J gave up 4 bases, with 7 bases separating them. This CDR3 is 13 amino acids long. Germline loops: CDR1 SQVTM, CDR2 ANQGSEA. The DNA of the CDR3 is TGCAGCGTTGACCGGACAGGGGCCAACGTCCTGACTTTC. Amino acid sequence: CSVDRTGANVLTF.